This T cell receptor beta chain came from a study of identical twins. The CDR3 is 14 residues long. CDR1 and CDR2 from the germline V gene are SQVTM and ANQGSEA. Trimming cost V 4 bases and J 4 bases, with 13 bases left between them. General study results and limits: Within cord blood, abundant beta clonotypes carried fewer insertions, but memory repertoires showed no such trend. Findings came from cross-sectional statistics, without long-term follow-up of donors.

This clonotype was observed many times. What it recognizes is unknown. Each CDR3 protein gets one entry after TCRdb re-called the 5' RACE reads with MiXCR. Seen here are roughly 770,000 distinct CDR3 sequences, about 20% observed once, and the top ten hold 10% to 15%. The sample also formed part of further work on T cells expressing NK-cell markers.

The V call is TRBV29-1, the J call TRBJ1-4; a weak D match, TRBD1 (5 bases). The sequenced material came from PBMCs. The TCR originated in a woman aged 18-29 years in good health. The CDR3 region has the DNA TGCAGCGTTGTAGAGGGGCAGTTTAATGAAAAACTGTTTTTT. Amino acid sequence: CSVVEGQFNEKLFF.